This entry describes one T cell receptor (beta chain). Only in-frame clones appear in the TCRdb table, and some are missing; sequencing was by immunoSEQ multiplex PCR. The sample comprises about 200,000 clones, 80% to 95% of which are singletons, and 0.53% rests with the top ten. This sample is drawn from a study of blood T cell repertoires in COVID-19. The CDR3 has 16 residues. V was shortened by 0 bases and J by 4 bases, with 13 bases between the two germline ends. Per germline, CDR1 MNHEY and CDR2 SMNVEV (reference sequence). The TCR originated in a man in his forties or fifties with acute or convalescent COVID-19. The material sequenced was peripheral blood. The V gene is TRBV27, the J gene TRBJ1-5, with TRBD1 as a possible D gene (5 bases). CDR3 residues: CASSLSGGRVNQPQHF. DNA of the CDR3: TGTGCCAGCAGTTTATCGGGGGGGAGAGTAAATCAGCCCCAGCATTTT.